These 18 T cell receptor beta chains came from one sample sequenced in a study of OX40 agonist ivuxolimab in advanced cancers. Assay: immunoSEQ multiplex PCR; the TCRdb copy retains only in-frame clones and omits some. This sample has more than 65,000 clones, with more than 70% found just once. The sequenced sample was CD4+ or CD8+ T cells sorted from blood, obtained in a trial of the OX40 agonist ivuxolimab. These receptors were collected from an adult with an advanced solid tumor such as melanoma, head and neck, liver or kidney cancer.

This sequence joins TRBV4-1 and TRBJ1-4, with D possibly TRBD1 on 5 matching bases. The germline gives CDR1 MGHRA, CDR2 YSYEKL. V was shortened by 0 bases and J by 6 bases, with 11 bases between the two germline ends. The CDR3 has 15 residues. The CDR3 reads CASSQEGDGDEKLFF. The CDR3 DNA follows: TGCGCCAGCAGCCAAGAGGGGGACGGGGATGAAAAACTGTTTTTT.

The gene calls are TRBV5-1 and TRBJ2-7; 7 nucleotides line up with TRBD1. From germline, CDR1 is SGHRS and CDR2 YFSETQ. The junction had 7 bases not matched to a gene; V was cut back by 6 bases and J by 4 bases. This CDR3 region has 13 residues. CDR3 region: CASTLSGGYEQYF. The DNA of the CDR3 is TGCGCCAGCACCCTCTCAGGGGGTTACGAGCAGTACTTC.

The chain couples TRBV6-5 to TRBJ1-6; D is possibly TRBD1 (6 bases). The germline CDR1 and CDR2 sequences are MNHEY and SVGAGI. Trimming left V 3 bases short and J 8 bases short, with 17 bases between. The CDR3 loop spans 16 amino acids. The CDR3 here is CASSYWGLAKDSPLHF. CDR3 nucleotide sequence: TGTGCCAGCAGTTATTGGGGGCTAGCGAAGGATTCACCCCTCCACTTT.

The chain uses TRBV2 and TRBJ1-5; D gene uncertain. The V gene lost 1 base and the J gene lost 0 bases, with 7 bases spanning the gap. The CDR3 loop spans 15 amino acids. The germline V gene has CDR1 SNHLY and CDR2 FYNNEI. In nucleotides, the CDR3 is TGTGCCAGCAGTGAAGAACACCATAGCAATCAGCCCCAGCATTTT. Its translation: CASSEEHHSNQPQHF.

V is TRBV5-1 and J is TRBJ2-3, with 7 nucleotides matching TRBD2. Germline CDR1 reads SGHRS; CDR2 reads YFSETQ. J gave up 0 bases and V 6 bases, and 10 bases lay outside the gene matches. The CDR3 loop spans 16 amino acids. CDR3 sequence (DNA): TGCGCCAGCACGGGAGGAGGGGCCTCTAGCACAGATACGCAGTATTTT. Protein product: CASTGGGASSTDTQYF.

V is TRBV2 and J is TRBJ1-3, with a tentative D call TRBD1 (5 bases). Trimming left V 6 bases short and J 7 bases short, with 28 bases between. Germline V gene lookup returns CDR1 SNHLY and CDR2 FYNNEI. The CDR3 is 18 amino acids. CDR3 sequence (DNA): TGTGCCAGCAGGGCCCCCGGCAGGGAATTAAACTTAGGGAACACCATATATTTT. Protein: CASRAPGRELNLGNTIYF.

This clone was recorded only once. The rearrangement joins TRBV10-3 to TRBJ1-1; no clear D gene. Germline CDR1 reads ENHRY; CDR2 reads SYGVKD. V lost 7 bases and J 1 base, leaving 13 bases between the germline ends. The CDR3 covers 14 residues. The CDR3 coding sequence is TGTGCCATCACCTGGGCCTTAGCGAACACTGAAGCTTTCTTT. This gives the protein CAITWALANTEAFF.

Worth noting for this clone: Other DNA sequences within the sample encode an identical CDR3. The genes are TRBV7-3 and TRBJ2-2; TRBD1 agrees at 7 bases. V lost 5 bases, J lost 4 bases, and 7 bases stayed unmatched. This CDR3 contains 15 residues. CDR1 is SGHTA, CDR2 FQGTGA, per germline. The CDR3 bases are TGTGCCAGCAGCCCCGGGACAGTGGGCACCGGGGAGCTGTTTTTT. Residues: CASSPGTVGTGELFF. Complete variable domain (other parts from reference TRBV7-3 and TRBJ2-2): GAGVSQTPSNKVTEKGKYVELRCDPISGHTALYWYRQSLGQGPEFLIYFQGTGAADDSGLPNDRFFAVRPEGSVSTLKIQRTERGDSAVYLCASSPGTVGTGELFFGEGSRLTVL.

The CDR3 DNA is TGTGCCAGCAGCGTCGCTACAGGGACCAACACTGAAGCTTTCTTT. Protein product: CASSVATGTNTEAFF. The rearrangement joins TRBV5-4 to TRBJ1-1, with a possible D match to TRBD1 (6 bases). Germline assignment: CDR1 SGHNT and CDR2 YYREEE (reference sequence). V shed 4 bases and J shed 2 bases, with 15 bases lying between them. The CDR3 sequence is 15 residues long.

The chain uses TRBV7-3 and TRBJ1-2; 7 bases align to TRBD1. The CDR3 is made up of 15 amino acids. Germline CDR1 SGHTA, CDR2 FQGTGA. The J segment lost 8 bases and the V segment lost 0 bases, leaving 9 bases of the junction unmatched. CDR3 protein: CASSLTRQGQWGYTF. Here the CDR3 DNA reads TGTGCCAGCAGCTTAACACGACAGGGACAATGGGGCTACACCTTC.

The rearrangement joins TRBV18 to TRBJ2-2, with D tentatively TRBD1 or TRBD2 (5 bases each). The CDR3 length is 17 residues. V gave up 3 bases and J gave up 1 base, with 15 bases separating them. CDR1 and CDR2 (germline): KGHSH, LQKENI. CDR3 protein: CASSPGVSQRNTGELFF. Written as DNA, the CDR3 is TGTGCCAGCTCACCGGGGGTTTCGCAGCGGAACACCGGGGAGCTGTTTTTT.

This chain links TRBV5-1 with TRBJ2-3; 8 nucleotides agree with TRBD1. The CDR3 contains 14 residues. Germline values: CDR1 SGHRS, CDR2 YFSETQ. V lost 0 bases and J lost 4; bases outside the gene matches: 1. CDR3 in amino acids: CASSLVQGADTQYF. DNA of the CDR3: TGCGCCAGCAGCTTGGTACAGGGGGCAGATACGCAGTATTTT. The complete variable domain, with remaining parts taken from reference TRBV5-1 and TRBJ2-3, reads KAGVTQTPRYLIKTRGQQVTLSCSPISGHRSVSWYQQTPGQGLQFLFEYFSETQRNKGNFPGRFSGRQFSNSRSEMNVSTLELGDSALYLCASSLVQGADTQYFGPGTRLTVL.

The chain combines TRBV7-9 with TRBJ2-3; 10 nucleotides line up with TRBD1. Trimming removed 4 bases from V and 5 bases from J; junction bases left unmatched: 6. The CDR3 is made up of 15 amino acids. In germline, CDR1 is SEHNR, CDR2 FQNEAQ (reference sequence). The CDR3 DNA is TGTGCCAGCAGCTACCGGGACAGGGGTAGAGATACGCAGTATTTT. Translation gives CASSYRDRGRDTQYF.

This clone is a singleton in its sample. V gene TRBV5-1 combines with J gene TRBJ2-1; no clear D. Trimming stripped 2 bases from V and 7 bases from J, with 10 bases between. Germline lookup yields CDR1 SGHRS and CDR2 YFSETQ. CDR3 size: 13 residues. The CDR3 DNA reads as TGCGCCAGCAGCTTTTCGGTGTCGAATGAGCAGTTCTTC. Translating gives CASSFSVSNEQFF.

This chain links TRBV18 with TRBJ1-2; no clear D. The V and J ends lost 2 bases and 4 bases respectively, with 8 bases between them. The CDR3 sequence is 13 residues long. Germline V gives CDR1 KGHSH, CDR2 LQKENI. The DNA for the CDR3 is TGTGCCAGCTCACCATCTGGCAGCTATGGCTACACCTTC. Translated, it gives CASSPSGSYGYTF.

This rearrangement joins TRBV2 to TRBJ1-4; 7 nucleotides line up with TRBD1. V trimming: 6 bases; J trimming: 8 bases; junction bases outside the gene matches: 6. The CDR3 extends over 13 amino acids. CDR1 and CDR2 from the germline V gene are SNHLY and FYNNEI. CDR3: CASRAGTAEKLFF. The CDR3 coding sequence is TGTGCCAGCAGGGCCGGGACAGCGGAAAAACTGTTTTTT. Full variable domain (missing parts from reference TRBV2 and TRBJ1-4): EPEVTQTPSHQVTQMGQEVILRCVPISNHLYFYWYRQILGQKVEFLVSFYNNEISEKSEIFDDQFSVERPDGSNFTLKIRSTKLEDSAMYFCASRAGTAEKLFFGSGTQLSVL.

This chain uses TRBV10-3 with TRBJ1-1, with a possible D match to TRBD1 (5 bases). The germline V gene has CDR1 ENHRY and CDR2 SYGVKD. Trimming cost V 0 bases and J 4 bases, with 12 bases left between them. This CDR3 contains 15 residues. The CDR3 reads CAISESWGGGTEAFF. The CDR3 nucleotides are TGTGCCATCAGTGAGTCGTGGGGCGGCGGCACTGAAGCTTTCTTT.

The rearrangement joins TRBV5-1 to TRBJ2-1; D not certain. V gave up 0 bases and J gave up 0 bases, with 7 bases separating them. In germline, CDR1 is SGHRS, CDR2 YFSETQ. The CDR3 spans 15 residues. CDR3 residues: CASSLDVSSYNEQFF. For the CDR3, the DNA is TGCGCCAGCAGCTTGGATGTGAGCTCCTACAATGAGCAGTTCTTC.